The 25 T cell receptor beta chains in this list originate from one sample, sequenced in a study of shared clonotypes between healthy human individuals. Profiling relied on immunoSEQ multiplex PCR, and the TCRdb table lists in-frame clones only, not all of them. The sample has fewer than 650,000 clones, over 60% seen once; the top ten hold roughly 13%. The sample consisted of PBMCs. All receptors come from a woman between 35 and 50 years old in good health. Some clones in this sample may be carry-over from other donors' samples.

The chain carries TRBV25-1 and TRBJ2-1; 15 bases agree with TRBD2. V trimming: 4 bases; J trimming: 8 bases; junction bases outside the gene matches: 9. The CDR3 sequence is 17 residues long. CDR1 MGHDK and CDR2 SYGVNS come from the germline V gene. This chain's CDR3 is CASSGRTSGRANDEQFF. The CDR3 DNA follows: TGTGCCAGCAGTGGGCGGACTAGCGGGAGGGCCAATGATGAGCAGTTCTTC.

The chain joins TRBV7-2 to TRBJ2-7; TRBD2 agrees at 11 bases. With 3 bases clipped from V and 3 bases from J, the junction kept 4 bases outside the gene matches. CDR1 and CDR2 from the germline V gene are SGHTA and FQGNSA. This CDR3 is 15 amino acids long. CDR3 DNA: TGTGCCAGCAGCTTCTCTAGCGGGGGGTACTACGAGCAGTACTTC. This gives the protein CASSFSSGGYYEQYF. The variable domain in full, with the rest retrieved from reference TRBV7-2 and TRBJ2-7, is GAGVSQSPSNKVTEKGKDVELRCDPISGHTALYWYRQSLGQGLEFLIYFQGNSAPDKSGLPSDRFSAERTGGSVSTLTIQRTQQEDSAVYLCASSFSSGGYYEQYFGPGTRLTVT.

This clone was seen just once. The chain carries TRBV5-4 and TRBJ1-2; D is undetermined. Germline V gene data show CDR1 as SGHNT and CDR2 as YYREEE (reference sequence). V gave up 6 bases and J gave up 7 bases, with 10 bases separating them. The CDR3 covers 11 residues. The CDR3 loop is CASTAGGGYTF. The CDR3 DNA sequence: TGTGCCAGCACGGCAGGAGGTGGCTACACCTTC.

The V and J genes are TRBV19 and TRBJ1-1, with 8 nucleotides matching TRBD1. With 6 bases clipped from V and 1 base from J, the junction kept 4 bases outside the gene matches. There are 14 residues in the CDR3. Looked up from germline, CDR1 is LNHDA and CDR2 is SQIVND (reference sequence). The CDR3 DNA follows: TGTGCCAGTAGATTGACAGGGGCGAACACTGAAGCTTTCTTT. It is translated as CASRLTGANTEAFF.

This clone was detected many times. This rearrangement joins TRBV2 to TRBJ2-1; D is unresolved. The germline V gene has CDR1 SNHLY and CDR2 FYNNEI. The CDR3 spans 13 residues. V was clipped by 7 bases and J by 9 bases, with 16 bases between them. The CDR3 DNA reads TGTGCCAGCATATGGGAACCGCCTGGTGAGCAGTTCTTC. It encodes CASIWEPPGEQFF.

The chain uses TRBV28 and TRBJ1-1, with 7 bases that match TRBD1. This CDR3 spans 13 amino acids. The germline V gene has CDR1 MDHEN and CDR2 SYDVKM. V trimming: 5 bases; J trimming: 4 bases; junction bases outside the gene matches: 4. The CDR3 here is CASSPDRATEAFF. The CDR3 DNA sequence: TGTGCCAGCAGTCCCGACAGGGCCACTGAAGCTTTCTTT. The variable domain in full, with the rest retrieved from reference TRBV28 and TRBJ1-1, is DVKVTQSSRYLVKRTGEKVFLECVQDMDHENMFWYRQDPGLGLRLIYFSYDVKMKEKGDIPEGYSVSREKKERFSLILESASTNQTSMYLCASSPDRATEAFFGQGTRLTVV.

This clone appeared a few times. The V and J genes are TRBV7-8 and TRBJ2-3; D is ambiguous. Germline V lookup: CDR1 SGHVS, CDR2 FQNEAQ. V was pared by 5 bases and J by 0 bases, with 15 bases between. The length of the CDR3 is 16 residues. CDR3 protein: CASSTFPASSTDTQYF. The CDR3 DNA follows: TGTGCCAGCAGCACATTTCCGGCGTCTAGCACAGATACGCAGTATTTT.

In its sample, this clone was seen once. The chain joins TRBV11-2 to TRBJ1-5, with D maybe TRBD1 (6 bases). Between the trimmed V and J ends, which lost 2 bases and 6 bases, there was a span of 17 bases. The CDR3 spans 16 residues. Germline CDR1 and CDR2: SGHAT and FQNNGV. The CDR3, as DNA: TGTGCCAGCAGCTTATCCTCTGGGGCCAGGGGTCAGCCCCAGCATTTT. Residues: CASSLSSGARGQPQHF.

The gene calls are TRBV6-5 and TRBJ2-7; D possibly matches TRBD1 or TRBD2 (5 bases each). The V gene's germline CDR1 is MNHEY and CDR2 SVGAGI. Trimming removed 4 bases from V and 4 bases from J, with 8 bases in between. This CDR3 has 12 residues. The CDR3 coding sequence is TGTGCCAGCAGTTTGGGGGAATACGAGCAGTACTTC. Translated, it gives CASSLGEYEQYF.

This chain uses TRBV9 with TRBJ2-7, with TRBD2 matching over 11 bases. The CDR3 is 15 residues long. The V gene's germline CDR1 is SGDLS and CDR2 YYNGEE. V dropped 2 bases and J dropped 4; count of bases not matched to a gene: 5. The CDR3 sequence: CASSVTGTSGYEQYF. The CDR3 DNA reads TGTGCCAGCAGCGTTACCGGGACTAGCGGTTACGAGCAGTACTTC.

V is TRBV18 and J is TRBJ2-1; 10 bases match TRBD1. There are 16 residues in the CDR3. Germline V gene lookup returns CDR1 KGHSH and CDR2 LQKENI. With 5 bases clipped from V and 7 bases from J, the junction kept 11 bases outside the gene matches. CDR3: CASSYQRQGAGNEQFF. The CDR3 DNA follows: TGTGCCAGCTCATACCAGCGACAGGGGGCTGGGAATGAGCAGTTCTTC.

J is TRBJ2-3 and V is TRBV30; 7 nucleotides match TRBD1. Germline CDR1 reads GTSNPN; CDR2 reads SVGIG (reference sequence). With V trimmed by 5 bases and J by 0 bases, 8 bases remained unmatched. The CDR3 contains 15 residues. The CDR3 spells CAWAATGSSTDTQYF. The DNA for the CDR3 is TGTGCCTGGGCGGCGACAGGGTCTAGCACAGATACGCAGTATTTT.

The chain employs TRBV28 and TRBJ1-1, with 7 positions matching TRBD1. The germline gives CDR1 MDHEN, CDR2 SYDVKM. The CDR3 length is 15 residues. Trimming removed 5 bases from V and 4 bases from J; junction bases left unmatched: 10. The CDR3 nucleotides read TGTGCCAGCAGTCCTCAGGGGGGATGGTCCACTGAAGCTTTCTTT. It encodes CASSPQGGWSTEAFF.

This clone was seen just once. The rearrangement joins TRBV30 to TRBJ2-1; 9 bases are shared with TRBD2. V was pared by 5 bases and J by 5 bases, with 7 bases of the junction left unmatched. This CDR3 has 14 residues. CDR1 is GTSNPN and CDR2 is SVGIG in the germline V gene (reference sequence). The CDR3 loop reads CAWDTSGPHNEQFF. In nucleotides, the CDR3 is TGTGCCTGGGACACTAGCGGGCCCCACAATGAGCAGTTCTTC.

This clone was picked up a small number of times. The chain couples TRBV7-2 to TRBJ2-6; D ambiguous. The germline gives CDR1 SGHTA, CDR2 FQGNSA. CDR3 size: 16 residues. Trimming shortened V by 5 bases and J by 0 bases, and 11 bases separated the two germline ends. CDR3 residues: CASSIDPASGANVLTF. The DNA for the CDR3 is TGTGCCAGCAGCATCGATCCCGCCTCTGGGGCCAACGTCCTGACTTTC.

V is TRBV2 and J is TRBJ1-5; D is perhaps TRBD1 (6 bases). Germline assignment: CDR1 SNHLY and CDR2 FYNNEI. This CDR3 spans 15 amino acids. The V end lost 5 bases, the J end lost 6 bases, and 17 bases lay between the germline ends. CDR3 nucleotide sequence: TGTGCCAGCAGTCCCTCCCTACAGGGCACTCAGCCCCAGCATTTT. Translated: CASSPSLQGTQPQHF.

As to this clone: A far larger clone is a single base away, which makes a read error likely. CDR3 amino acids: CAWRGDSYNEQFF. In nucleotides, the CDR3 is TGTGCCTGGAGGGGGGACAGCTACAATGAGCAGTTCTTC. This chain joins TRBV30 and TRBJ2-1; 7 bases align to TRBD1. Germline V gene lookup returns CDR1 GTSNPN and CDR2 SVGIG (reference sequence). The ends lost 3 bases at V and 3 bases at J; junction bases unmatched: 2. This CDR3 contains 13 residues.

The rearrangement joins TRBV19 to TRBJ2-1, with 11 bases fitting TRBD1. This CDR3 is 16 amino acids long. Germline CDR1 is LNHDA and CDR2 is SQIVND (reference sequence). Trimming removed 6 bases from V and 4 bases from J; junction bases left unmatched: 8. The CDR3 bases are TGTGCCAGTAGACCCCTGGACAGGGGGCCATACAATGAGCAGTTCTTC. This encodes CASRPLDRGPYNEQFF.

The CDR3 coding sequence is TGTGCCAGCAGCGTAGCTATAGGGGGACAGGGAGACGGGGAGCTGTTTTTT. This encodes CASSVAIGGQGDGELFF. The gene calls are TRBV9 and TRBJ2-2, with 9 bases matching TRBD1. The length of the CDR3 is 17 residues. Trimming at V came to 0 bases and at J to 7 bases, leaving 10 bases not matched to a gene. Per the germline V gene, CDR1 is SGDLS and CDR2 is YYNGEE.

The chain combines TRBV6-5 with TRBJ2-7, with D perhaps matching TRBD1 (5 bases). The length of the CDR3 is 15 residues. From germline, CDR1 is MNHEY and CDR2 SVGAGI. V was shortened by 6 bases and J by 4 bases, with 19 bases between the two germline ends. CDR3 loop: CASRDQGSFIYEQYF. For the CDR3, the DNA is TGTGCCAGCAGGGACCAGGGTTCCTTTATTTACGAGCAGTACTTC.

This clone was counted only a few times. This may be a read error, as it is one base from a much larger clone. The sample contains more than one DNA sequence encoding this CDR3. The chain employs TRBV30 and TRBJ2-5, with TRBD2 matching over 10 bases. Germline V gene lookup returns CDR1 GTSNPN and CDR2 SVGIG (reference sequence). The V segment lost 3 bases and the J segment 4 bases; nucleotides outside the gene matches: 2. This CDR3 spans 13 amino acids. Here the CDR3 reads CAWSRLAGETQYF. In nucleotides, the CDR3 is TGTGCCTGGAGCCGACTAGCGGGAGAGACCCAGTACTTC.

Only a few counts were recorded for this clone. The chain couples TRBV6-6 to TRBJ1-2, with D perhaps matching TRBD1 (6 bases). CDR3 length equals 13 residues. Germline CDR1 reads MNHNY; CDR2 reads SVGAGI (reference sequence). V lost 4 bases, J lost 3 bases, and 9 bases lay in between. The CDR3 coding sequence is TGTGCCAGCAGTTTAGCAGGGGACTATGGCTACACCTTC. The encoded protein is CASSLAGDYGYTF.

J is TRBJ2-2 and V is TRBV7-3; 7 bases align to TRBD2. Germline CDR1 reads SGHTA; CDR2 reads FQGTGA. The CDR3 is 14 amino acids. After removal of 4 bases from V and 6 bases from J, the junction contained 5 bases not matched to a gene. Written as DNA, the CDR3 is TGTGCCAGCAGCTCCCGTGGACTAGCCGGGGAGCTGTTTTTT. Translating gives CASSSRGLAGELFF.

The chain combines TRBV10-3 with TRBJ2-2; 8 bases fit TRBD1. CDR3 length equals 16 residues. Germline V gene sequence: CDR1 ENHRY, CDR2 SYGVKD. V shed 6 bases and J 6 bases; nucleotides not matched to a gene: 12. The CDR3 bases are TGTGCCATCAGAAGGCAGGGGGCTCAAGGGGCCGGGGAGCTGTTTTTT. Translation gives CAIRRQGAQGAGELFF.

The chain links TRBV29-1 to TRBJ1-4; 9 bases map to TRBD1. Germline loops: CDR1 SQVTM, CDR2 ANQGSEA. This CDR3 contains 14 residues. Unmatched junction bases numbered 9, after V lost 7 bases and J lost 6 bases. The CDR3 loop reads CSARGGQGDEKLFF. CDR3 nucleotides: TGCAGCGCCCGAGGGGGACAGGGAGATGAAAAACTGTTTTTT.